Following are 12 T cell receptor beta chains from one sample sequenced in a study of T cells and copy number aberrations in small-cell lung cancer. TCRdb's table, derived via immunoSEQ multiplex PCR, lists solely in-frame clones and lacks some. The top ten clones hold under 5% of a sample with some 3,000 clones, just over 90% of them seen once. Sequenced input: normal tissue next to the tumor. Source of these receptors: a man in his fifties or sixties with small cell lung cancer.

V and J are TRBV5-6 and TRBJ1-2, with D tentatively TRBD1 (5 bases). The CDR3 sequence is 14 residues long. V was cut by 4 bases and J by 7 bases, with 17 bases left in between. Germline loops: CDR1 SGHDT, CDR2 YYEEEE. The CDR3 here is CASSENQGASGYTF. DNA of the CDR3: TGTGCCAGCAGCGAGAATCAGGGAGCAAGTGGCTACACCTTC.

The chain couples TRBV5-1 to TRBJ1-1; no reliable D call. Germline assignment: CDR1 SGHRS and CDR2 YFSETQ. The CDR3 runs to 14 residues. V was trimmed by 4 bases and J by 1 base, leaving 11 bases between them. The CDR3 DNA follows: TGCGCCAGCAGCGGGCAGATGGGGAACACTGAAGCTTTCTTT. Its protein is CASSGQMGNTEAFF.

The V gene is TRBV9, the J gene TRBJ1-1; no clear D gene. Deletions cut 4 bases from V and 3 bases from J, with 16 bases between. Germline V gene sequence: CDR1 SGDLS, CDR2 YYNGEE. The CDR3 spans 15 residues. The CDR3 nucleotides read TGTGCCAGCAGCCCCGGTGGGGAGGGTGACACTGAAGCTTTCTTT. Protein product: CASSPGGEGDTEAFF.

The J gene is TRBJ1-2, the V gene TRBV19, with TRBD1 matching 9 bases. J lost 8 bases, V lost 8 bases, and 9 bases had no gene match. The CDR3 covers 13 residues. The germline V gene has CDR1 LNHDA and CDR2 SQIVND (reference sequence). CDR3 sequence reads: CASSRGTGYGYTF. The DNA of the CDR3 is TGTGCCAGTTCCCGCGGGACAGGGTACGGCTACACCTTC.

The chain carries TRBV2 and TRBJ2-7; D is unresolved. Germline lookup yields CDR1 SNHLY and CDR2 FYNNEI. This CDR3 has 13 residues. Deletions cut 7 bases from V and 4 bases from J, with 14 bases between. CDR3 amino acids: CASIGSDGYEQYF. CDR3 in DNA: TGTGCCAGCATAGGGTCAGACGGGTACGAGCAGTACTTC.

The CDR3 reads CASTPTLMNTEAFF. The CDR3 DNA is TGTGCCAGCACCCCGACACTCATGAACACTGAAGCTTTCTTT. The chain uses TRBV6-5 and TRBJ1-1; no definite D call. This CDR3 comprises 14 residues. CDR1 and CDR2 (germline): MNHEY, SVGAGI. Trimming took 7 bases from V and 0 from J, leaving 12 bases between them.

This clone was detected once. The chain recombines TRBV5-4 with TRBJ1-1; no clear D gene. The CDR3 length is 13 residues. Germline values: CDR1 SGHNT, CDR2 YYREEE (reference sequence). Between the trimmed V and J ends, which lost 5 bases and 1 base, there was a span of 9 bases. CDR3 region: CASRDGSNTEAFF. The CDR3, as DNA: TGTGCCAGCAGAGACGGCTCGAACACTGAAGCTTTCTTT.

V gene TRBV30 combines with J gene TRBJ2-1; D perhaps matches TRBD2 (5 bases). The CDR3 runs to 14 residues. With 0 bases removed from V and 2 bases from J, the gap between germline ends came to 8 bases. Germline V gene data show CDR1 as GTSNPN and CDR2 as SVGIG (reference sequence). CDR3 sequence: CAWSVRGTYNEQFF. The CDR3 coding sequence is TGTGCCTGGAGTGTTAGAGGGACCTACAATGAGCAGTTCTTC.

The genes are TRBV4-3 and TRBJ1-4, with 9 bases matching TRBD1. The germline gives CDR1 LGHNA, CDR2 YSLEER. The CDR3 sequence is 16 residues long. Losses at the gene ends were 4 bases for V and 5 bases for J; bases not matched to a gene: 8. The DNA for the CDR3 is TGCGCCAGCAGCCGAGGGGCGGACAGGGGCAATGAAAAACTGTTTTTT. This sequence encodes CASSRGADRGNEKLFF.

The chain combines TRBV19 with TRBJ2-7; no firm D call. Per germline, CDR1 LNHDA and CDR2 SQIVND (reference sequence). Between the trimmed V and J ends, which lost 3 bases and 0 bases, there was a span of 9 bases. The CDR3 covers 14 residues. For the CDR3, the DNA is TGTGCCAGTAGTATGTCTGTCCCCTCCTACGAGCAGTACTTC. Amino acid sequence: CASSMSVPSYEQYF. Filled out from reference TRBV19 and TRBJ2-7, the complete variable domain reads DGGITQSPKYLFRKEGQNVTLSCEQNLNHDAMYWYRQDPGQGLRLIYYSQIVNDFQKGDIAEGYSVSREKKESFPLTVTSAQKNPTAFYLCASSMSVPSYEQYFGPGTRLTVT.

This chain connects TRBV19 to TRBJ2-2; a weak D match, TRBD1 (6 bases). The V end was cut by 11 bases, the J end by 0 bases, with 10 bases between. There are 13 residues in the CDR3. Germline lookup yields CDR1 LNHDA and CDR2 SQIVND (reference sequence). The CDR3 DNA reads as TGTGCCTGCAGGGGAGCGAACACCGGGGAGCTGTTTTTT. This codes for CACRGANTGELFF.

V is TRBV9 and J is TRBJ1-2; 9 nucleotides match TRBD1. With 2 bases clipped from V and 6 bases from J, the junction kept 5 bases outside the gene matches. Germline CDR1 and CDR2: SGDLS and YYNGEE. The CDR3 has 14 residues. The CDR3 loop reads CASSVFDRGDGYTF. The CDR3, as DNA: TGTGCCAGCAGCGTTTTCGACAGGGGGGATGGCTACACCTTC.